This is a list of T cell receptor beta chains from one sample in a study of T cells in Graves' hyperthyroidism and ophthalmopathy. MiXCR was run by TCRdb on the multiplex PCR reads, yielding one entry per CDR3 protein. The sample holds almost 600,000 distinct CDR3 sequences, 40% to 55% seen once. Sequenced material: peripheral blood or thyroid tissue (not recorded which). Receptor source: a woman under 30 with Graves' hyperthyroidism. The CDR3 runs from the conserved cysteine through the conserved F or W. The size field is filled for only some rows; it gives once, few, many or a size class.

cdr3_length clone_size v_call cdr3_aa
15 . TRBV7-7 CASSRSGGVGETQYF
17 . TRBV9 CASSVDSSNWFDSPLHF
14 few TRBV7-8 CASSLWSGSDEQFF
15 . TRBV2 CASSEGTGGSEKLFF
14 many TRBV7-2 CASSFGRSNYGYTF
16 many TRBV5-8 CASSAFIGSGSHGYTF
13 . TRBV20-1 CSARRQGASEQYF
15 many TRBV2 CATLDGPLMNTEAFF
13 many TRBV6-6 CASSSLVDTEAFF
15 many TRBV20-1 CSARAFGTLGYEQYF